This T cell receptor (beta chain) was obtained from a study of blood T cell repertoires in COVID-19 (dated by TCRdb to 2018 to 2020). Background for the entire study: Samples from collaborators originated in the United States, Italy and Spain and spanned both the acute and convalescent phases of COVID-19. Samples were obtained from the ongoing ImmuneRACE study (first 160 participants) and from 950 to 1,500 subjects provided by 6 global collaborators. The repertoires were released in a freely available public database intended as a resource for research on the immune response to SARS-CoV-2. HLA class I and class II types, where available, came from metadata supplied by the sample provider rather than from assay-based typing. The prospective study material was composed of cDNA or gDNA derived from T cells, B-cell-depleted T cells, or PBMCs. Sample metadata almost always included a de-identified subject ID, COVID-19 status, age in years and sex. Deeply sampled blood TCRbeta repertoires from subjects exposed to, actively infected with, or recovered from COVID-19 were included in the dataset.

Comment on this clone: No cognate antigen has been identified for it. The input lacks base qualities; no much larger clone sits a single base away.

Samples from volunteer blood donors who had recovered from COVID-19 were contributed by a second Seattle source. Each collaborating institution followed its own protocols to collect whole blood in K2EDTA tubes. For TCRbeta analysis, collaborators shipped samples in one of three forms: frozen whole blood, isolated PBMCs, or DNA extracted from either of those sample types. On the study overall, not on this receptor specifically: How much clinical and demographic metadata was included differed by source and by participant, and the metadata was provided uncurated.

The immunoSEQ Assay, a bias-controlled multiplex PCR, was used to amplify TCRbeta CDR3 regions from genomic DNA. Per the authors' processing: Nucleated cell counts per sample were estimated from amplification of reference gene primers within the assay. To quantify the absolute abundance of each unique TCRbeta CDR3 rearrangement, sequence reads were collapsed and filtered. For each sample, productive Simpson clonality was calculated as the square root of Simpson's diversity index across productive rearrangements. Here the immuneACCESS table is served through TCRdb, limited to in-frame sequences with V and J called. Missing clones are a known gap in these copies; in checked studies unresolved V genes cover under half, and the rest lacks a known reason. The V and J calls and clone size were taken over from that table, and D and trimming were inferred from the DNA. The sample contains approximately 220,000 clones, 80% to 90% of them found a single time. The ten largest clones capture roughly 6.2% of the sample.

The receptor was isolated from a man aged 60 to 75 who had recovered from COVID-19. Sequenced sample: peripheral blood.

The CDR3 is CASSPQQTGNSYNEQFF. The sequence in DNA is TGTGCCAGCTCACCTCAACAAACGGGGAATTCCTACAATGAGCAGTTCTTC. This receptor chain uses TRBV18 and TRBJ2-1; the D gene is possibly TRBD2, with 5 bases matching. The CDR3 goes from the cysteine to the phenylalanine over 17 residues. The CDR3 DNA has 51 bases and is translated from base 1. Via the germline V gene, CDR1 is KGHSH and CDR2 LQKENI. V and J lose 3 bases and 1 base, and a span of 16 bases separates them.